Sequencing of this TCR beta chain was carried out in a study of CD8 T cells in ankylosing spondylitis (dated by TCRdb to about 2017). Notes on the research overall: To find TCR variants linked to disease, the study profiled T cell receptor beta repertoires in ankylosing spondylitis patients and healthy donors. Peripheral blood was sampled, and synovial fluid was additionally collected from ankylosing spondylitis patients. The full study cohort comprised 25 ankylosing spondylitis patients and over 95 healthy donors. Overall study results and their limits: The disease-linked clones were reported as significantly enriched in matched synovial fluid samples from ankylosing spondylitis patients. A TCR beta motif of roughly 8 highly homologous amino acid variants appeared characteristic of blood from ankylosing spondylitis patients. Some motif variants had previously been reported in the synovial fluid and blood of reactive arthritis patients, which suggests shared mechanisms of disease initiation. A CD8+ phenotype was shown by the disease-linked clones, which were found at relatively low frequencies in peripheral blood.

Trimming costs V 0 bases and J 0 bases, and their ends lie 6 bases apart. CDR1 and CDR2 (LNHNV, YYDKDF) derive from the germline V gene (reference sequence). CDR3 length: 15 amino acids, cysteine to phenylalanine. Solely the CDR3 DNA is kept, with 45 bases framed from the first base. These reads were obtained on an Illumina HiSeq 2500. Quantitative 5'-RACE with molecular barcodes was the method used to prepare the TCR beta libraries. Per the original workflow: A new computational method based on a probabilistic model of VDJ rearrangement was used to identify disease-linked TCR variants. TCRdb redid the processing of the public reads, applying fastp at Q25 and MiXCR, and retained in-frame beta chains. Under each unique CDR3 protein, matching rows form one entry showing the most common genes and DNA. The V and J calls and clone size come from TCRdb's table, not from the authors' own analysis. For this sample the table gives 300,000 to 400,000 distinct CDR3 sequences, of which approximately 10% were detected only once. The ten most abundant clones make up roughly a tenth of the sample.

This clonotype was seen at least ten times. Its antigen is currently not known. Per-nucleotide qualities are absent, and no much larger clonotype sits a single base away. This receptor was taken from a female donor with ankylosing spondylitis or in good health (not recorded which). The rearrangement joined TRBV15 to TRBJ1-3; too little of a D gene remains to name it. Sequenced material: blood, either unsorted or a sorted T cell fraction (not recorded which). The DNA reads TGTGCCACCAGCAGAGATAGGGACTCTGGAAACACCATATATTTT. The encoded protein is CATSRDRDSGNTIYF.